The rows below give T cell receptor beta chains drawn from one sample of a study of graft-versus-host responses after intestinal transplantation. Sequencing was performed with immunoSEQ multiplex PCR; in TCRdb, only in-frame clones are kept and a portion is missing. The table includes about 86,000 clones, about 87% detected once. Their recognized antigens are unknown. Sequenced here: unstimulated CD4+ T cells sorted from spleen or lymph node cells, sampled before transplant. These receptors all stem from a human donor who was the organ donor for an intestinal transplant. Each CDR3 is given with its conserved first and last residue. Each record gives: CDR3 protein, V gene, clone size. The listing skips clone size in some rows; elsewhere it reads once, few, many or a size class.

CASSYLETRPSEQYF,TRBV11-2,NA
CASSYGLAGETQYF,TRBV5-1,NA
CASSLDTGYTF,TRBV5-4,NA
CSVGLWGDRYEQYF,TRBV29-1,NA
CASSSLYNEQFF,TRBV9,NA
CASSWDRGATPPRETQYF,TRBV28,NA
CASSILPPTDYGYTF,TRBV19,NA
CASSQAVVVGLGYNEQFF,TRBV14,NA
CASSAPPVNTGELFF,TRBV11-2,NA
CASSELGTSSSEQYF,TRBV25-1,few
CSATAVAGQFF,TRBV20-1,NA
CASSLRLAGAADTQYF,TRBV7-3,NA
CASSQDWSSGRGRTQYF,TRBV4-2,NA
CASSPQGERLAREQYF,TRBV5-1,NA
CASSFGGLDRGFSVDQPQHF,TRBV5-8,NA
CASSRDSYEQYF,TRBV5-4,NA
CASKLGARDYYGYTF,TRBV6-1,few
CSVLRSRVLEGYQSYEQYF,TRBV29-1,NA
CASSKRRGACEQYF,TRBV21-1,NA
CASITLSGTRSYEQYF,TRBV6-7,NA
CASSYRDQRDEQYF,TRBV6-5,NA
CASSAVTGGGYTF,TRBV5-4,NA
CASSEGRETQYF,TRBV2,NA
CASSLDSGGVSYEQYF,TRBV7-2,NA
CATRGSREVDTIYF,TRBV27,once
CASSLSQETQYF,TRBV2,NA
CASSPGVRGGTQYF,TRBV18,once
CASSGTDYYGYTF,TRBV28,NA
CASSVAPSGGHSSYNEQFF,TRBV9,NA
CASSVALTGTGVGYTF,TRBV9,NA
CSAWPEAFF,TRBV20-1,NA
CASSDRDRVNEQFF,TRBV2,NA